Listed below are T cell receptor beta chains from one sample, sequenced in a study of control samples from healthy donors and cancer patients. Here immunoSEQ multiplex PCR was the method, and the copy in TCRdb shows in-frame clones only, minus some. The table includes more than 110,000 clones, 80% to 95% detected once. The sequencing input was blood. Receptor source: a man aged 25-45 years in good health. Both conserved end residues are part of each CDR3. A D gene is named only where the DNA matches it firmly. The size of a clone is reported for some rows only, either as once, few or many, or as a class for expanded clones.

length: 14; J: TRBJ1-1; size: .; V: TRBV4-3; D: .; CDR3: CASSQVLGSTEAFF; DNA: TGCGCCAGCAGCCAAGTCCTGGGCAGCACTGAAGCTTTCTTT
length: 15; J: TRBJ2-7; size: .; V: TRBV30; D: .; CDR3: CAWSVDTGSSYEQYF; DNA: TGTGCCTGGAGTGTAGATACCGGGAGCTCCTACGAGCAGTACTTC
length: 13; J: TRBJ1-2; size: .; V: TRBV3-1/TRBV3-2; D: .; CDR3: CASSRGRNYGYTF; DNA: TGTGCCAGCAGCCGGGGAAGAAACTATGGCTACACCTTC
length: 13; J: TRBJ2-3; size: once; V: TRBV7-9; D: .; CDR3: CASSATLGDTQYF; DNA: TGTGCCAGCAGCGCTACATTAGGGGATACGCAGTATTTT
length: 12; J: TRBJ1-4; size: once; V: TRBV2; D: .; CDR3: CASITLQGKLFF; DNA: TGTGCCAGCATCACACTTCAGGGAAAACTGTTTTTT
length: 17; J: TRBJ2-2; size: .; V: TRBV3-1/TRBV3-2; D: .; CDR3: CASSRRSGSGGTGELFF; DNA: TGTGCCAGCAGCCGGCGATCGGGTAGCGGAGGTACCGGGGAGCTGTTTTTT
length: 16; J: TRBJ2-7; size: .; V: TRBV10-3; D: TRBD2; CDR3: CAISETGLAGIYEQYF; DNA: TGTGCCATCAGTGAAACGGGACTAGCGGGGATCTACGAGCAGTACTTC
length: 18; J: TRBJ2-2; size: .; V: TRBV11-3; D: TRBD2; CDR3: CASSLSALAGGNTGELFF; DNA: TGTGCCAGCAGCTTGTCTGCACTAGCGGGAGGAAACACCGGGGAGCTGTTTTTT
length: 14; J: TRBJ1-6; size: .; V: TRBV6-5; D: .; CDR3: CASRFDRSGSPLHF; DNA: TGTGCCAGCAGGTTTGACAGGTCCGGGTCACCCCTCCACTTT
length: 16; J: TRBJ2-3; size: .; V: TRBV11-3; D: .; CDR3: CASSLVAGRGGDTQYF; DNA: TGTGCCAGCAGCTTAGTAGCGGGCAGGGGTGGAGATACGCAGTATTTT
length: 17; J: TRBJ2-7; size: .; V: TRBV4-3; D: TRBD2; CDR3: CASSQAVTSGSSYEQYF; DNA: TGCGCCAGCAGCCAAGCGGTCACTAGCGGGTCCTCCTACGAGCAGTACTTC
length: 15; J: TRBJ2-7; size: .; V: TRBV15; D: .; CDR3: CATSRAQGGTYEQYF; DNA: TGTGCCACCAGCAGAGCTCAAGGCGGGACCTACGAGCAGTACTTC
length: 16; J: TRBJ2-1; size: .; V: TRBV19; D: TRBD2; CDR3: CASSYLLAGAELGQFF; DNA: TGTGCCAGTAGTTACTTACTAGCGGGAGCGGAATTAGGGCAGTTCTTC
length: 13; J: TRBJ2-1; size: .; V: TRBV4-1; D: .; CDR3: CASSPFTREEQFF; DNA: TGCGCCAGCAGCCCCTTTACGAGGGAAGAGCAGTTCTTC
length: 12; J: TRBJ2-3; size: .; V: TRBV9; D: .; CDR3: CAIRGSTDTQYF; DNA: TGTGCCATCCGAGGAAGCACAGATACGCAGTATTTT
length: 16; J: TRBJ2-7; size: .; V: TRBV6-5; D: .; CDR3: CASSSLGLGESYEQYF; DNA: TGTGCCAGCAGTTCCCTCGGACTGGGGGAATCCTACGAGCAGTACTTC
length: 16; J: TRBJ1-1; size: .; V: TRBV28; D: .; CDR3: CASSFWQWDRGPEAFF; DNA: .
length: 15; J: TRBJ1-2; size: .; V: TRBV10-3; D: .; CDR3: CAISNPGMENYGYTF; DNA: TGTGCCATCAGTAACCCAGGGATGGAGAACTATGGCTACACCTTC
length: 15; J: TRBJ2-1; size: .; V: TRBV7-2; D: .; CDR3: CASSSLRWTVHEQFF; DNA: TGTGCCAGCAGCTCCCTCAGGTGGACAGTCCATGAGCAGTTCTTC
length: 13; J: TRBJ1-2; size: .; V: TRBV30; D: TRBD1; CDR3: CAWVPGGRYGYTF; DNA: TGTGCCTGGGTTCCAGGGGGACGGTACGGCTACACCTTC
length: 13; J: TRBJ1-1; size: .; V: TRBV6-6; D: TRBD1; CDR3: CASSAYRGPEAFF; DNA: TGTGCCAGCAGTGCCTACAGGGGACCTGAAGCTTTCTTT
length: 14; J: TRBJ1-4; size: .; V: TRBV11-3; D: .; CDR3: CASSLTATNEKLFF; DNA: TGTGCCAGCAGCTTGACAGCAACTAATGAAAAACTGTTTTTT
length: 15; J: TRBJ2-3; size: .; V: TRBV6-1; D: .; CDR3: CASSEGGGITDTQYF; DNA: TGTGCCAGCAGTGAAGGTGGCGGGATTACAGATACGCAGTATTTT
length: 15; J: TRBJ2-6; size: .; V: TRBV19; D: .; CDR3: CASSPQGFGANVLTF; DNA: TGTGCCAGTAGCCCCCAGGGGTTTGGGGCCAACGTCCTGACTTTC
length: 14; J: TRBJ2-7; size: .; V: TRBV30; D: .; CDR3: CAWSVGDTSYEQYF; DNA: TGTGCCTGGAGTGTAGGGGACACCTCCTACGAGCAGTACTTC
length: 13; J: TRBJ1-2; size: .; V: TRBV2; D: .; CDR3: CASSDMTVYGYTF; DNA: TGTGCCAGCAGTGACATGACAGTCTATGGCTACACCTTC